The rows below give T cell receptor beta chains drawn from one sample of a study of blood T cell repertoires in COVID-19. Clones were read by immunoSEQ multiplex PCR, and TCRdb kept only the in-frame ones, dropping some. This sample has a few hundred thousand clones, with approximately 86% found just once. The source material was PBMCs or T cells enriched from blood (not recorded which). The receptors were gathered from a woman aged 25 to 39 who had recovered from COVID-19. Both conserved end residues are part of each CDR3. Fields, in order: CDR3 protein, CDR3 DNA, V gene, J gene, clone size, D gene. A D gene is named only where the DNA matches it firmly. Size tells how often a clone was seen (once, few, many) or the class of an expanded clone, and some rows leave it out.

CDR3: CASSITTTSGTYEQYF
DNA: TGTGCCAGCAGCATTACTACGACTAGCGGAACCTACGAGCAGTACTTC
V: TRBV7-9
J: TRBJ2-7
size: -
D: TRBD2

CDR3: CASSQDRVSEQYF
DNA: TGTGCCAGTAGTCAGGACAGGGTAAGCGAGCAGTACTTC
V: TRBV19
J: TRBJ2-7
size: -
D: TRBD1

CDR3: CASSPGNSPLHF
DNA: TGTGCCAGCAGCCCAGGGAATTCACCCCTCCACTTT
V: TRBV11-2
J: TRBJ1-6
size: once
D: -

CDR3: CASGTRTGEGAEAFF
DNA: TGTGCCAGCGGCACCCGGACAGGGGAAGGAGCTGAAGCTTTCTTT
V: TRBV27
J: TRBJ1-1
size: -
D: TRBD1

CDR3: CASSFEDYGYTF
DNA: TGCGCCAGCAGCTTCGAGGACTATGGCTACACCTTC
V: TRBV5-1
J: TRBJ1-2
size: -
D: -

CDR3: CASGTGWNGETQYF
DNA: TGTGCCAGCGGGACAGGGTGGAATGGGGAGACCCAGTACTTC
V: TRBV9
J: TRBJ2-5
size: -
D: TRBD1

CDR3: CASSFSSGRGVQPQHF
DNA: TGTGCCAGCAGTTTCTCTTCGGGCAGGGGAGTGCAGCCCCAGCATTTT
V: TRBV28
J: TRBJ1-5
size: -
D: -

CDR3: CASSLASGNTIYF
DNA: TGTGCCAGCAGCTTAGCCTCTGGAAACACCATATATTTT
V: TRBV5-6
J: TRBJ1-3
size: -
D: -

CDR3: CASSEDQYGYTF
DNA: TGTGCCAGCAGTGAAGATCAGTATGGCTACACCTTC
V: TRBV2
J: TRBJ1-2
size: -
D: -

CDR3: CASRKDRSEPQHF
DNA: TGTGCCAGCAGGAAGGACAGATCGGAGCCCCAGCATTTT
V: TRBV2
J: TRBJ1-5
size: -
D: -

CDR3: CASSLGARGGGGEQYF
DNA: TGTGCCAGCAGCTTAGGAGCCCGGGGAGGAGGTGGCGAGCAGTACTTC
V: TRBV7-2
J: TRBJ2-7
size: once
D: -

CDR3: CASSSPGRGGHGYTF
DNA: TGTGCCAGCAGTTCGCCGGGACGAGGGGGACATGGCTACACCTTC
V: TRBV28
J: TRBJ1-2
size: -
D: -

CDR3: CASSPHGLAGAQETQYF
DNA: TGCGCCAGCAGCCCCCATGGACTAGCGGGGGCCCAAGAGACCCAGTACTTC
V: TRBV4-3
J: TRBJ2-5
size: -
D: TRBD2

CDR3: CAISGQQNTEAFF
DNA: TGTGCCATCAGCGGACAGCAGAACACTGAAGCTTTCTTT
V: TRBV10-3
J: TRBJ1-1
size: -
D: -

CDR3: CASWTGGKGDTQYF
DNA: TGCGCCAGCTGGACAGGGGGTAAGGGTGATACGCAGTATTTT
V: TRBV5-1
J: TRBJ2-3
size: -
D: TRBD1

CDR3: CASSLAALAGNEQFF
DNA: TGTGCCAGCAGCTTAGCGGCGCTAGCGGGGAATGAGCAGTTCTTC
V: TRBV11-2
J: TRBJ2-1
size: -
D: TRBD2

CDR3: CASSPWEGVNTEAFF
DNA: TGTGCCAGCTCACCATGGGAGGGCGTGAACACTGAAGCTTTCTTT
V: TRBV18
J: TRBJ1-1
size: -
D: -

CDR3: CASSLRLAGVLVSGELFF
DNA: TGTGCCAGCAGCTTAAGACTAGCGGGAGTGCTAGTGTCCGGGGAGCTGTTTTTT
V: TRBV11-2
J: TRBJ2-2
size: few
D: TRBD2

CDR3: CASSYGGGTDTQYF
DNA: TGCGCCAGCAGCTATGGCGGGGGCACAGATACGCAGTATTTT
V: TRBV5-1
J: TRBJ2-3
size: -
D: -

CDR3: CASSLAGLNQPQHF
DNA: TGTGCCAGCAGCTTGGCAGGGCTGAATCAGCCCCAGCATTTT
V: TRBV5-4
J: TRBJ1-5
size: -
D: -

CDR3: CASSLSRAGDYNEQFF
DNA: TGCGCCAGCAGCTTGTCGCGAGCGGGGGACTACAATGAGCAGTTCTTC
V: TRBV5-1
J: TRBJ2-1
size: -
D: TRBD2

CDR3: CAWSSGTIQYF
DNA: TGTGCCTGGAGTAGCGGGACCATTCAGTACTTC
V: TRBV30
J: TRBJ2-4
size: -
D: TRBD2

CDR3: CASSFVGYRGPGNTIYF
DNA: TGTGCCAGCAGTTTTGTGGGGTACAGGGGGCCTGGAAACACCATATATTTT
V: TRBV28
J: TRBJ1-3
size: -
D: TRBD1

CDR3: CASSPPGVLSYEQYF
DNA: TGTGCCAGCAGCCCCCCGGGGGTGTTATCCTACGAGCAGTACTTC
V: TRBV7-9
J: TRBJ2-7
size: -
D: -

CDR3: CASTLSGIGNEQFF
DNA: TGTGCCAGCACCCTTAGCGGAATCGGCAATGAGCAGTTCTTC
V: TRBV11-2
J: TRBJ2-1
size: -
D: -

CDR3: CASSQGSEQGRFADTQYF
DNA: TGTGCCAGCAGCCAAGGATCGGAGCAGGGCCGATTTGCAGATACGCAGTATTTT
V: TRBV14
J: TRBJ2-3
size: -
D: -

CDR3: CASSLGVAGGPIPGELFF
DNA: TGTGCCAGCAGCTTAGGGGTAGCGGGGGGCCCTATACCCGGGGAGCTGTTTTTT
V: TRBV7-6
J: TRBJ2-2
size: -
D: TRBD2

CDR3: CSASSQGAIEAFF
DNA: TGCAGCGCTTCGAGTCAGGGGGCGATTGAAGCTTTCTTT
V: TRBV29-1
J: TRBJ1-1
size: -
D: TRBD1

CDR3: CASSMRRGGSSYNEQFF
DNA: TGTGCCAGTAGTATGAGGAGGGGCGGAAGCTCCTACAATGAGCAGTTCTTC
V: TRBV19
J: TRBJ2-1
size: -
D: -

CDR3: CASRGDRGYTEAFF
DNA: TGTGCCAGCAGGGGGGACAGGGGGTACACTGAAGCTTTCTTT
V: TRBV6-5
J: TRBJ1-1
size: -
D: TRBD1

CDR3: CATSRVGLAGRPPNTGELFF
DNA: TGTGCCACCAGCAGAGTAGGGCTAGCGGGGAGACCACCGAACACCGGGGAGCTGTTTTTT
V: TRBV15
J: TRBJ2-2
size: once
D: TRBD2

CDR3: CASSLVGGTHFIEAFF
DNA: TGTGCCAGCAGTTTAGTAGGAGGGACCCATTTTATTGAAGCTTTCTTT
V: TRBV28
J: TRBJ1-1
size: -
D: -

CDR3: CASNRQFRGEQYF
DNA: TGTGCCAGCAACCGACAGTTTCGGGGGGAGCAGTACTTC
V: TRBV6-5
J: TRBJ2-7
size: -
D: -

CDR3: CASSLAGPGTGFIWNQETQYF
DNA: TGTGCCAGCAGTTTAGCCGGCCCTGGGACAGGTTTTATCTGGAACCAAGAGACCCAGTACTTC
V: TRBV27
J: TRBJ2-5
size: once
D: TRBD1

CDR3: CASSLGGLYEQYF
DNA: TGCGCCAGCAGCTTGGGTGGCCTGTACGAGCAGTACTTC
V: TRBV5-1
J: TRBJ2-7
size: -
D: -

CDR3: CQVRGPNTEAFF
DNA: TGTCAAGTACGTGGCCCGAACACTGAAGCTTTCTTT
V: TRBV19
J: TRBJ1-1
size: once
D: -

CDR3: CASSYSGLNQPQHF
DNA: TGTGCCAGCAGTTACTCGGGGCTAAATCAGCCCCAGCATTTT
V: TRBV6-2/TRBV6-3
J: TRBJ1-5
size: medium-sized
D: -

CDR3: CASSPIWGQDGGYTF
DNA: TGTGCCAGCAGCCCGATTTGGGGGCAGGACGGTGGCTACACCTTC
V: TRBV5-4
J: TRBJ1-2
size: -
D: -

CDR3: CASRAGTASTYEQYF
DNA: TGTGCCAGCAGAGCCGGGACAGCCTCGACCTACGAGCAGTACTTC
V: TRBV6-5
J: TRBJ2-7
size: -
D: TRBD1

CDR3: CASSYTDHRDRDNSPLHF
DNA: TGTGCCAGCAGTTACACCGACCACCGGGACAGGGATAATTCACCCCTCCACTTT
V: TRBV6-2/TRBV6-3
J: TRBJ1-6
size: -
D: TRBD1

CDR3: CASSSGLRGNTDTQYF
DNA: TGTGCCAGCAGCTCAGGACTGCGAGGGAACACAGATACGCAGTATTTT
V: TRBV7-3
J: TRBJ2-3
size: -
D: -

CDR3: CASSSLAVQETQYF
DNA: TGTGCCAGCTCGTCACTAGCGGTCCAAGAGACCCAGTACTTC
V: TRBV18
J: TRBJ2-5
size: -
D: TRBD2

CDR3: CASSFYDRDRASPLHF
DNA: TGTGCCAGCAGCTTTTATGACCGAGACAGGGCTTCACCCCTCCACTTT
V: TRBV7-6
J: TRBJ1-6
size: few
D: TRBD1

CDR3: CASSEARGNTEAFF
DNA: TGTGCCAGCAGTGAAGCGCGAGGGAACACTGAAGCTTTCTTT
V: TRBV2
J: TRBJ1-1
size: -
D: -

CDR3: CASSRWTGVPQETQYF
DNA: TGTGCCAGCAGCCGGTGGACAGGGGTCCCCCAAGAGACCCAGTACTTC
V: TRBV27
J: TRBJ2-5
size: once
D: TRBD1

CDR3: CASSVSSGGPQETQYF
DNA: TGTGCCAGCAGCGTATCTAGCGGGGGCCCCCAAGAGACCCAGTACTTC
V: TRBV9
J: TRBJ2-5
size: -
D: TRBD2

CDR3: CASSFNRGGQPQHF
DNA: TGTGCCAGCAGTTTTAACAGGGGGGGCCAGCCCCAGCATTTT
V: TRBV27
J: TRBJ1-5
size: -
D: TRBD1

CDR3: CASSLRQRGPTDTQYF
DNA: TGTGCCAGCAGTTTAAGGCAGCGGGGGCCCACAGATACGCAGTATTTT
V: TRBV27
J: TRBJ2-3
size: -
D: TRBD2

CDR3: CATKRQGGGSNQPQHF
DNA: TGTGCCACCAAACGCCAAGGCGGGGGCAGCAATCAGCCCCAGCATTTT
V: TRBV10-3
J: TRBJ1-5
size: once
D: -

CDR3: CASSLLAGADTQYF
DNA: TGTGCCAGCAGTTTACTAGCGGGAGCAGATACGCAGTATTTT
V: TRBV27
J: TRBJ2-3
size: -
D: TRBD2